This T cell receptor (beta chain) was sequenced during a study of PD-L1 blockade in urothelial cancer. The overall study: Most of the roughly 30 patients were men whose urothelial cancer was bladder-origin. Patients' prior chemotherapy regimens numbered 0 to 3. Study outcomes and limitations: Pretreatment TCR clonality in blood under the median foretold superior survival.

Time point defined: peripheral blood 6 weeks after treatment start. Patients were living with locally advanced or metastatic urothelial carcinoma. Libraries were prepared by immunoSEQ multiplex PCR; TCRdb keeps only in-frame clonotypes and omits some of them. The table has 35,000 to 45,000 clones, roughly four fifths seen once. About this clone: Its antigen is still unknown.

Germline loops: CDR1 SGHTA, CDR2 FQGTGA. V was clipped by 1 base and J by 4 bases; unmatched bases: 17. The CDR3 length is 19 residues. J is TRBJ1-1 and V is TRBV7-3; TRBD1 aligns across 8 bases. This TCR came from a man between 60 and 75 years old with urothelial cancer. This material consisted of PBMCs, taken around atezolizumab (anti-PD-L1) treatment. The CDR3 sequence: CASSLSPPTGVGMGTEAFF. CDR3 bases: TGTGCCAGCAGCTTAAGCCCCCCGACAGGGGTCGGTATGGGCACTGAAGCTTTCTTT.